These 24 T cell receptor beta chains came from one sample sequenced in a study of blood T cell repertoires in COVID-19. Profiled with immunoSEQ multiplex PCR; TCRdb holds only in-frame clones, not every one. The sample lists about 120,000 clones, approximately 85% occurring once. The sequencing sample was made of peripheral blood. Receptors were obtained from a human donor in a cohort sampled during active COVID-19.

The V and J genes are TRBV3-1 (or the pseudogene TRBV3-2) and TRBJ2-2, with 8 nucleotides matching TRBD2. The germline gives CDR1 LGHDT, CDR2 YNNKEL (reference sequence). J was trimmed by 1 base and V by 1 base; bases with no gene match: 2. The CDR3 covers 16 residues. For the CDR3, the DNA is TGTGCCAGCAGCCAAGCACTAGCGGTGAACACCGGGGAGCTGTTTTTT. It translates to CASSQALAVNTGELFF.

The rearrangement uses TRBV29-1 and TRBJ1-1; TRBD1 matches at 7 bases. J was trimmed by 7 bases and V by 4 bases; bases with no gene match: 12. CDR3 size: 14 residues. Germline V gives CDR1 SQVTM, CDR2 ANQGSEA. The CDR3 is CSVVVTGMAVEAFF. The CDR3 region has the DNA TGCAGCGTTGTCGTGACAGGGATGGCGGTTGAAGCTTTCTTT.

The chain couples TRBV7-9 to TRBJ2-1, with TRBD2 matching 11 bases. Germline loops: CDR1 SEHNR, CDR2 FQNEAQ (reference sequence). This CDR3 has 15 amino acids. Germline trimming cut 6 bases from V and 5 bases from J; bases unmatched to any gene: 6. In DNA form, the CDR3 reads TGTGCCAGCAGTTCCGGGACTAGCGGTAACAATGAGCAGTTCTTC. This sequence encodes CASSSGTSGNNEQFF.

The chain carries TRBV28 and TRBJ2-3; D unclear. The length of the CDR3 is 14 residues. The ends were cut back, 3 bases at V and 6 bases at J, with 13 bases in the middle. CDR1 and CDR2 (germline): MDHEN, SYDVKM. The CDR3 region has the DNA TGTGCCAGCAGTTTGAGTAACCGTCCGGATACGCAGTATTTT. Translated: CASSLSNRPDTQYF.

J is TRBJ1-5 and V is TRBV4-3, with D possibly being TRBD1 (6 bases). The V and J ends lost 0 bases and 10 bases respectively, with 10 bases between them. Germline CDR1 reads LGHNA; CDR2 reads YSLEER. This CDR3 region has 13 residues. CDR3 bases: TGCGCCAGCAGCCAAGATTGGGGGCAACCCCAGCATTTT. It encodes CASSQDWGQPQHF.

The chain has TRBV5-1 and TRBJ1-2; TRBD1 matches 11 bases. Germline CDR1 reads SGHRS; CDR2 reads YFSETQ. V lost 3 bases and J lost 3; bases outside the gene matches: 7. The CDR3 has 16 residues. The CDR3 nucleotides are TGCGCCAGCAGCTCGGACAGGGGGCGCGGGGACTATGGCTACACCTTC. Protein product: CASSSDRGRGDYGYTF.

About this clone itself: The junction departs from germline at one end; a sequencing error may be responsible. The chain couples TRBV3-1 (or the pseudogene TRBV3-2) to TRBJ1-1, with 10 nucleotides matching TRBD1. Per germline, CDR1 LGHDT and CDR2 YNNKEL (reference sequence). This CDR3 is built from 11 residues. The CDR3 sequence: CASSLGQGVAF. The DNA for the CDR3 is TGTGCCAGCAGCCTTGGACAGGGGGTCGCCTTT.

This chain joins TRBV5-8 and TRBJ1-1, with TRBD1 as a possible D gene (6 bases). With 7 bases removed from V and 1 base from J, the gap between germline ends came to 26 bases. This CDR3 is 18 amino acids long. The germline V gene encodes CDR1 SGHTS and CDR2 YDEGEE. The CDR3 DNA sequence: TGTGCCAGCCGCCCGGAGGGGGGGCTCTCGCCCGAGAACACTGAAGCTTTCTTT. It translates to CASRPEGGLSPENTEAFF.

V usage is TRBV18 and J usage is TRBJ2-5, with TRBD2 matching 15 bases. From germline, CDR1 is KGHSH and CDR2 LQKENI. The CDR3 spans 16 residues. Losses at the gene ends were 3 bases for V and 3 bases for J; bases not matched to a gene: 2. In nucleotides, the CDR3 is TGTGCCAGCTCACCGCGGACTAGCGGGGGGGAAGAGACCCAGTACTTC. It encodes CASSPRTSGGEETQYF.

The table lists this clone with a count of one. This chain joins TRBV10-3 and TRBJ2-7; possible D gene TRBD2, 5 bases. Trimming removed 5 bases at V and 0 bases at J, with 11 bases between. This CDR3 comprises 14 residues. CDR1 ENHRY and CDR2 SYGVKD come from the germline V gene. The DNA of the CDR3 is TGTGCCATCAGTCGAAATACTAGCTCCTACGAGCAGTACTTC. Protein sequence: CAISRNTSSYEQYF.

The chain combines TRBV20-1 with TRBJ2-3, with D perhaps matching TRBD1 (6 bases). There are 17 residues in the CDR3. The germline CDR1 and CDR2 sequences are DFQATT and SNEGSKA (reference sequence). The germline V and J ends were trimmed by 3 bases and 8 bases, with 27 bases remaining between them. Here the CDR3 reads CSASRAEGSPQGGTQYF. The CDR3 nucleotides are TGCAGTGCTAGTCGGGCCGAGGGCAGCCCGCAAGGGGGTACGCAGTATTTT.

V and J are TRBV7-8 and TRBJ1-3; perhaps TRBD1 as D (6 bases). This CDR3 comprises 15 residues. Trimming left V 5 bases short and J 0 bases short, with 11 bases between. Germline lookup yields CDR1 SGHVS and CDR2 FQNEAQ. The CDR3 region is CASSPGHRSGNTIYF. DNA for the CDR3: TGTGCCAGCAGCCCGGGACACCGCTCTGGAAACACCATATATTTT.

This clone turned up a few times. This rearrangement joins TRBV9 to TRBJ2-3, with 11 bases lining up with TRBD2. The V gene's germline CDR1 is SGDLS and CDR2 YYNGEE. This CDR3 region has 16 residues. J lost 2 bases, V lost 0 bases, and 2 bases had no gene match. The CDR3 DNA is TGTGCCAGCAGCGTAGCTAGCGGGGGGTTCACAGATACGCAGTATTTT. Protein sequence: CASSVASGGFTDTQYF.

The rearrangement uses TRBV7-2 and TRBJ2-7; D is unresolved. Germline-derived CDR1 and CDR2 are SGHTA and FQGNSA. The CDR3 sequence is 13 residues long. V lost 5 bases, J lost 2 bases, and 10 bases lay in between. CDR3 amino acids: CASSSPYAYEQYF. The CDR3 nucleotides are TGTGCCAGCAGCAGCCCCTACGCCTACGAGCAGTACTTC.

V is TRBV5-5 and J is TRBJ1-1; 12 nucleotides match TRBD1. With V trimmed by 4 bases and J by 0 bases, 7 bases remained unmatched. This CDR3 is 17 amino acids long. CDR1 is SGHKS, CDR2 YYEKEE, per germline (reference sequence). As DNA, the CDR3 is TGTGCCAGCAGCGGGGGACAGGGGGCGAATATGAACACTGAAGCTTTCTTT. Residues: CASSGGQGANMNTEAFF.

This chain connects TRBV27 to TRBJ1-5; D remains unclear. Germline CDR1 is MNHEY and CDR2 is SMNVEV (reference sequence). This CDR3 is 13 amino acids long. Trimming pared 2 bases from V and 4 bases from J, leaving 6 bases between. This CDR3 reads CASSLAPNQPQHF. CDR3 DNA sequence: TGTGCCAGCAGTTTAGCGCCTAATCAGCCCCAGCATTTT.

J is TRBJ1-2 and V is TRBV19; TRBD1 matches 8 bases. Germline-derived CDR1 and CDR2 are LNHDA and SQIVND (reference sequence). Trimming removed 5 bases from V and 3 bases from J; junction bases left unmatched: 11. The CDR3 runs to 16 residues. For the CDR3, the DNA is TGTGCCAGTAGTTTGTCCCCCCAGACAGGGGACTATGGCTACACCTTC. Its translation: CASSLSPQTGDYGYTF. Using reference TRBV19 and TRBJ1-2 for the parts outside the CDR3, the full variable domain is DGGITQSPKYLFRKEGQNVTLSCEQNLNHDAMYWYRQDPGQGLRLIYYSQIVNDFQKGDIAEGYSVSREKKESFPLTVTSAQKNPTAFYLCASSLSPQTGDYGYTFGSGTRLTVV.

The chain combines TRBV5-1 with TRBJ2-3, with 15 positions matching TRBD2. The CDR3 is 16 residues long. J was trimmed by 6 bases and V by 3 bases; bases with no gene match: 5. Germline CDR1 and CDR2: SGHRS and YFSETQ. The CDR3 loop reads CASSWTSGGAGDTQYF. The DNA for the CDR3 is TGCGCCAGCAGCTGGACTAGCGGGGGGGCGGGCGATACGCAGTATTTT.

The rearrangement uses TRBV25-1 and TRBJ1-1; perhaps TRBD1 as D (6 bases). Trimming took 5 bases from V and 3 from J, leaving 13 bases between them. The CDR3 runs 14 residues. CDR1 is MGHDK, CDR2 SYGVNS, per germline. Written as DNA, the CDR3 is TGTGCCAGCAGTCCGCCGGGGGGGCACACTGAAGCTTTCTTT. Its translation is CASSPPGGHTEAFF. The variable domain in full, with the rest retrieved from reference TRBV25-1 and TRBJ1-1, is EADIYQTPRYLVIGTGKKITLECSQTMGHDKMYWYQQDPGMELHLIHYSYGVNSTEKGDLSSESTVSRIRTEHFPLTLESARPSHTSQYLCASSPPGGHTEAFFGQGTRLTVV.

A few counts support this clone. The identical CDR3 is also encoded by other nucleotide sequences in the sample. This rearrangement joins TRBV3-1 (or the pseudogene TRBV3-2) to TRBJ1-1; the D is unclear. Germline CDR1 LGHDT, CDR2 YNNKEL (reference sequence). Trimming stripped 1 base from V and 4 bases from J, with 7 bases between. This CDR3 is built from 13 residues. The DNA of the CDR3 is TGTGCCAGCAGCCAAGCCCGGGGCACTGAAGCTTTCTTT. Translated: CASSQARGTEAFF.

The V call is TRBV2, the J call TRBJ2-5; a possible D gene is TRBD1 (5 bases). The length of the CDR3 is 14 residues. V lost 6 bases and J 2 bases, leaving 13 bases between the germline ends. CDR1 is SNHLY, CDR2 FYNNEI, per germline. The CDR3 here is CASRPPTEQETQYF. In DNA, the CDR3 is TGTGCCAGCAGGCCCCCGACAGAACAAGAGACCCAGTACTTC.

This chain uses TRBV5-1 with TRBJ2-1; 8 bases align to TRBD1. Trimming removed 3 bases from V and 5 bases from J; junction bases left unmatched: 4. Germline CDR1 is SGHRS and CDR2 is YFSETQ. The CDR3 loop spans 14 amino acids. The CDR3 sequence is CASSSGQENNEQFF. Here the CDR3 DNA reads TGCGCCAGCAGCTCGGGACAGGAGAACAATGAGCAGTTCTTC.

The chain carries TRBV9 and TRBJ2-7; 10 positions match TRBD1. Germline assignment: CDR1 SGDLS and CDR2 YYNGEE. V was pared by 2 bases and J by 7 bases, with 6 bases of the junction left unmatched. The CDR3 covers 14 residues. In DNA, the CDR3 is TGTGCCAGCAGCGTGGGGACAGGGGCTGGTGAGCAGTACTTC. It is translated as CASSVGTGAGEQYF.

The V call is TRBV12-3 or TRBV12-4, the J call TRBJ1-6; weak D call: TRBD1 (6 bases). This CDR3 spans 13 amino acids. The germline V and J ends were trimmed by 4 bases and 10 bases, with 11 bases remaining between them. The CDR3 spells CASSSTGNSPLHF. CDR3 nucleotide sequence: TGTGCCAGCAGTTCAACAGGGAACTCACCCCTCCACTTT.